A selection of T cell receptor beta chains follows, all from one sample in a study of shared clonotypes between healthy human individuals. TCRdb's table, derived via immunoSEQ multiplex PCR, lists solely in-frame clones and lacks some. The data show about 2.4 million clones, roughly 93% seen once. Sequencing was performed on naive CD4+ T cells from PBMCs. The receptors shown here come from a man aged 18 to 35 in good health. Some clones in this sample may be carry-over from other donors' samples. CDR3s include the opening cysteine and the closing phenylalanine or tryptophan. The D gene is left open where the match is weak.

D: TRBD2
V: TRBV28
J: TRBJ2-7
CDR3: CASSLRIRLAGAYEQYF

D: TRBD2
V: TRBV6-5
J: TRBJ2-7
CDR3: CASSLSGTYEQYF

D: TRBD2
V: TRBV7-3
J: TRBJ2-1
CDR3: CASSYPGLAGGRSEQFF

D: -
V: TRBV4-2
J: TRBJ2-5
CDR3: CASSQDLREKETQYF

D: -
V: TRBV30
J: TRBJ1-2
CDR3: CAWSKGGYGYTF

D: -
V: TRBV18
J: TRBJ1-2
CDR3: CASSQQGLGYTF

D: TRBD2
V: TRBV19
J: TRBJ2-3
CDR3: CASSPRGGGSGTDTQYF

D: TRBD2
V: TRBV19
J: TRBJ2-7
CDR3: CASSIVLLAGSEQYF

D: -
V: TRBV30
J: TRBJ2-7
CDR3: CAWSAPGGPTYEQYF

D: TRBD1
V: TRBV28
J: TRBJ1-2
CDR3: CASSLWIGQGMAGYTF

D: -
V: TRBV10-1
J: TRBJ2-7
CDR3: CASSTVRRVYEQYF

D: -
V: TRBV6-5
J: TRBJ1-1
CDR3: CASSPPRGNAFF

D: -
V: TRBV19
J: TRBJ1-1
CDR3: CASSIAGGSGLGLNTEAFF

D: TRBD1
V: TRBV6-6
J: TRBJ2-5
CDR3: CASSYGGQGAETQYF

D: -
V: TRBV5-1
J: TRBJ1-5
CDR3: CASSLTGVGNQPQHF

D: TRBD1
V: TRBV28
J: TRBJ2-7
CDR3: CASRNRGREQYF